This TCR beta chain was recorded in a study of T cells in Graves' hyperthyroidism and ophthalmopathy. CDR3 length: 15 residues. Looked up from germline, CDR1 is SGHTA and CDR2 is FQGNSA. Trimming removed 1 base from V and 1 base from J, with 10 bases in between. TCR beta CDR3 region amplification was performed from RNA transcripts. Primed by the HTBI set, a first-round RT-PCR was run on the TCR CDR3. TCRdb re-derived calls from the multiplex PCR reads in MiXCR, one entry per CDR3 protein. This table has roughly 640,000 distinct CDR3 sequences, roughly a sixth appearing once. Ophthalmopathy patients showed a Clinical Activity Score of at least 3, NOSPECS grade of at least 4 and duration under 3 months. Lactation, pregnancy, other autoimmune disease or uncontrolled infection excluded patients.

The TCR was taken from a woman aged 40-49 years with Graves' ophthalmopathy. Sequenced sample: blood. The chain uses TRBV7-2 and TRBJ1-1; D call uncertain. CDR3 DNA: TGTGCCAGCAGCTTAGATACCGGCCCGAACACTGAAGCTTTCTTT. Translating it yields CASSLDTGPNTEAFF. Full variable domain (missing parts from reference TRBV7-2 and TRBJ1-1): GAGVSQSPSNKVTEKGKDVELRCDPISGHTALYWYRQSLGQGLEFLIYFQGNSAPDKSGLPSDRFSAERTGGSVSTLTIQRTQQEDSAVYLCASSLDTGPNTEAFFGQGTRLTVV.